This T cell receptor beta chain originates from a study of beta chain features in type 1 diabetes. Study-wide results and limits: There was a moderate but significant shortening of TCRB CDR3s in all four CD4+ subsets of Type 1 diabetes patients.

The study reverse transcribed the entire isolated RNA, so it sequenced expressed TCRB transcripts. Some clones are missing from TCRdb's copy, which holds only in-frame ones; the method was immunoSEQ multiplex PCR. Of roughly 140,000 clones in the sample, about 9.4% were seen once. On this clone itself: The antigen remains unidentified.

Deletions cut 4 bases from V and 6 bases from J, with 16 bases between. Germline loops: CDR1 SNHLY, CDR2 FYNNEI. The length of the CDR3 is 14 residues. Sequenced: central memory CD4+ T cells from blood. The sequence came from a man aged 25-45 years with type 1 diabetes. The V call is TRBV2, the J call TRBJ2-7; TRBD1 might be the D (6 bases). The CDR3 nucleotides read TGTGCCAGCAGTGGTCCGGGACAAGCAGGCGAGCAGTACTTC. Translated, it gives CASSGPGQAGEQYF.